The TCR beta chain described here comes from a study of OX40 agonist ivuxolimab in advanced cancers. Looking at the study overall: Males comprised approximately 84% of the group, whose mean age was approximately 61 years (range roughly 20 to 85). Points from the study as a whole: Antigen targets of the expanded peripheral T cells went undetermined.

This CDR3 region has 15 residues. The V and J ends lost 4 bases and 7 bases, in that order; junction bases with no gene match: 9. Germline CDR1 reads SGDLS; CDR2 reads YYNGEE. This clone occurred a few times. Antigen specificity is unknown. Sequenced by immunoSEQ multiplex PCR; TCRdb stores in-frame clones only, minus some. The sample has fewer than 80,000 clones; over 75% are singletons. Patients who had autoimmune disease history or got systemic immunosuppression were left out. V usage is TRBV9 and J usage is TRBJ2-1, with 9 bases fitting TRBD1. The TCR was taken from an adult with an advanced solid tumor such as melanoma, head and neck, liver or kidney cancer. This specimen was CD4+ or CD8+ T cells sorted from blood, taken in a trial of the OX40 agonist ivuxolimab. CDR3 in DNA: TGTGCCAGCAGCAAAGGGACAGGGCAAGTTAATGAGCAGTTCTTC. It translates to CASSKGTGQVNEQFF.